Below, 21 T cell receptor beta chains from the same sample are listed, as sequenced in a study of blood T cell repertoires in COVID-19. Sequencing was performed with immunoSEQ multiplex PCR; in TCRdb, only in-frame clones are kept and a portion is missing. Of about 140,000 clones in the sample, approximately 80% are singletons; the top ten hold 9.5% to 12%. Sequences were obtained from peripheral blood. Receptors were obtained from a man in his 60s who had recovered from COVID-19.

This chain links TRBV27 with TRBJ1-5, with 9 bases aligning to TRBD1. Germline loops: CDR1 MNHEY, CDR2 SMNVEV (reference sequence). V gave up 5 bases and J gave up 4 bases; unmatched junction bases: 18. The CDR3 is made up of 19 amino acids. In DNA form, the CDR3 reads TGTGCCAGCAGTGGGGGGAGGGGTACAGGGGGCTTTTGGAATCAGCCCCAGCATTTT. Translating gives CASSGGRGTGGFWNQPQHF.

This clone turned up a few times. The chain carries TRBV19 and TRBJ1-1; D unresolved. Germline V gene lookup returns CDR1 LNHDA and CDR2 SQIVND (reference sequence). The CDR3 extends over 12 amino acids. Trimming stripped 5 bases from V and 4 bases from J, with 8 bases between. CDR3 nucleotide sequence: TGTGCCAGTAGTCGGGGTTTCACTGAAGCTTTCTTT. The encoded protein is CASSRGFTEAFF.

The gene calls are TRBV7-3 and TRBJ1-6; unclear D gene. The length of the CDR3 is 16 residues. Per the germline V gene, CDR1 is SGHTA and CDR2 is FQGTGA. The ends were cut back, 5 bases at V and 5 bases at J, with 16 bases in the middle. The chain's CDR3 is CASSRGSLADNSPLHF. The CDR3 nucleotides are TGTGCCAGCAGCCGCGGGTCCTTGGCCGATAATTCACCCCTCCACTTT.

In DNA form, the CDR3 reads TGTGCCAGCAGCCCCGAGGCGGGGACGGTTTCACCCCTCCACTTT. Translated: CASSPEAGTVSPLHF. The chain has TRBV7-2 and TRBJ1-6, with D perhaps matching TRBD1 (5 bases). Germline CDR1 SGHTA, CDR2 FQGNSA. The CDR3 runs 15 residues. With 5 bases removed from V and 9 bases from J, the gap between germline ends came to 17 bases.

The chain carries TRBV2 and TRBJ1-5; 11 bases match TRBD1. CDR1 SNHLY and CDR2 FYNNEI come from the germline V gene. CDR3 length: 14 amino acids. With 6 bases clipped from V and 7 bases from J, the junction kept 5 bases outside the gene matches. CDR3 in amino acids: CASSWGTGGQPQHF. In DNA, the CDR3 is TGTGCCAGCAGCTGGGGGACAGGGGGACAGCCCCAGCATTTT.

In this sample, this clone turned up a few times. The chain has TRBV7-9 and TRBJ2-2, with unresolved D. Deletions cut 5 bases from V and 6 bases from J, with 4 bases between. Germline loops: CDR1 SEHNR, CDR2 FQNEAQ (reference sequence). The CDR3 contains 11 residues. The CDR3 loop reads CASSPAGELFF. The DNA of the CDR3 is TGTGCCAGCAGCCCCGCCGGGGAGCTGTTTTTT. Variable domain in full (rest from reference TRBV7-9 and TRBJ2-2): DTGVSQNPRHKITKRGQNVTFRCDPISEHNRLYWYRQTLGQGPEFLTYFQNEAQLEKSRLLSDRFSAERPKGSFSTLEIQRTEQGDSAMYLCASSPAGELFFGEGSRLTVL.

V is TRBV11-2 and J is TRBJ2-5; 8 bases agree with TRBD2. The J segment lost 2 bases and the V segment lost 1 base, leaving 6 bases of the junction unmatched. CDR1 is SGHAT and CDR2 is FQNNGV in the germline V gene. The CDR3 is 16 residues long. The CDR3 region is CASSLVGAGGQETQYF. The CDR3 DNA reads TGTGCCAGCAGCTTAGTCGGGGCGGGAGGACAAGAGACCCAGTACTTC.

This rearrangement joins TRBV2 to TRBJ1-5; TRBD1 aligns across 7 bases. The CDR3 sequence is 14 residues long. The germline V gene has CDR1 SNHLY and CDR2 FYNNEI. V was clipped by 5 bases and J by 1 base; unmatched bases: 2. This CDR3 is CASSRDSSNQPQHF. The CDR3 DNA is TGTGCCAGCAGTCGGGACAGCAGCAATCAGCCCCAGCATTTT.

The chain links TRBV27 to TRBJ2-3; D unresolved. The CDR3 has 12 residues. Trimming took 2 bases from V and 8 from J, leaving 8 bases between them. Per the germline V gene, CDR1 is MNHEY and CDR2 is SMNVEV (reference sequence). CDR3 loop: CASSLSTGTQYF. Written as DNA, the CDR3 is TGTGCCAGCAGTTTAAGTACGGGTACGCAGTATTTT.

CDR3 sequence reads: CSVGTSGLHGGEQFF. The CDR3, as DNA: TGCAGCGTTGGGACTAGCGGCCTCCACGGCGGTGAGCAGTTCTTC. This sequence joins TRBV29-1 and TRBJ2-1, with TRBD2 identical over 10 bases. The CDR3 contains 15 residues. The V gene's germline CDR1 is SQVTM and CDR2 ANQGSEA. Losses at the gene ends were 4 bases for V and 9 bases for J; bases not matched to a gene: 12.

This chain uses TRBV5-1 with TRBJ1-1; D call uncertain. V lost 0 bases and J 1 base, leaving 13 bases between the germline ends. There are 16 residues in the CDR3. Germline V lookup: CDR1 SGHRS, CDR2 YFSETQ. DNA of the CDR3: TGCGCCAGCAGCTTGGTGATGGGGAGTGGGAACACTGAAGCTTTCTTT. Amino acids: CASSLVMGSGNTEAFF.

This chain links TRBV30 with TRBJ2-1; TRBD2 is a possible D gene (6 bases). Trimming stripped 3 bases from V and 1 base from J, with 10 bases between. CDR3 length: 14 amino acids. Germline V gene lookup returns CDR1 GTSNPN and CDR2 SVGIG (reference sequence). CDR3 amino acids: CAWRRRGSYNEQFF. In DNA, the CDR3 is TGTGCCTGGAGAAGGCGGGGTTCCTACAATGAGCAGTTCTTC.

The chain recombines TRBV6-1 with TRBJ1-3; 8 bases fit TRBD1. CDR3 size: 16 residues. The germline V gene has CDR1 MNHNS and CDR2 SASEGT. J was trimmed by 3 bases and V by 4 bases; bases with no gene match: 8. The CDR3 region has the DNA TGTGCCAGCAGTGCCGCGGGACAGGAGTTTGGAAACACCATATATTTT. It is translated as CASSAAGQEFGNTIYF.

V gene TRBV5-1 combines with J gene TRBJ2-3; D is possibly TRBD1 (7 bases). The germline CDR1 and CDR2 sequences are SGHRS and YFSETQ. Deletions cut 4 bases from V and 6 bases from J, with 21 bases between. The CDR3 has 16 amino acids. The CDR3 region is CASSDLGGQSFDTQYF. CDR3 in DNA: TGCGCCAGCAGCGACCTCGGGGGACAGTCGTTCGATACGCAGTATTTT.

This clone was recorded once. The CDR3 loop is CATRQGMNTEAFF. The DNA for the CDR3 is TGCGCCACCAGACAGGGGATGAACACTGAAGCTTTCTTT. The chain has TRBV5-1 and TRBJ1-1; 8 bases fit TRBD1. Germline trimming cut 9 bases from V and 0 bases from J; bases unmatched to any gene: 4. The length of the CDR3 is 13 residues. Germline-derived CDR1 and CDR2 are SGHRS and YFSETQ. Variable domain in full (rest from reference TRBV5-1 and TRBJ1-1): KAGVTQTPRYLIKTRGQQVTLSCSPISGHRSVSWYQQTPGQGLQFLFEYFSETQRNKGNFPGRFSGRQFSNSRSEMNVSTLELGDSALYLCATRQGMNTEAFFGQGTRLTVV.

The chain couples TRBV19 to TRBJ1-2; TRBD1 agrees at 10 bases. The trim removed 5 bases at V and 7 bases at J, leaving 7 bases unmatched. This CDR3 contains 14 residues. Germline V gene data show CDR1 as LNHDA and CDR2 as SQIVND (reference sequence). CDR3 sequence: CASSPRTGGGGYTF. The CDR3 region has the DNA TGTGCCAGTAGTCCCCGGACAGGGGGTGGTGGCTACACCTTC.

This sequence joins TRBV5-1 and TRBJ2-3; TRBD1 is a possible D gene (6 bases). The CDR3 spans 15 residues. CDR1 is SGHRS, CDR2 YFSETQ, per germline. The V end lost 0 bases, the J end lost 2 bases, and 10 bases lay between the germline ends. The CDR3 coding sequence is TGCGCCAGCAGCTTGGAGTCAGGGGACACAGATACGCAGTATTTT. Its protein product is CASSLESGDTDTQYF.

This chain connects TRBV18 to TRBJ1-5, with 9 positions matching TRBD1. The CDR3 has 19 residues. Germline CDR1 and CDR2: KGHSH and LQKENI. V was clipped by 2 bases and J by 1 base; unmatched bases: 12. The CDR3 sequence: CASSPTGTGTFGSNQPQHF. CDR3 coding DNA: TGTGCCAGCTCACCAACCGGGACAGGGACCTTTGGGAGCAATCAGCCCCAGCATTTT.

The chain combines TRBV7-8 with TRBJ2-1, with 8 bases that match TRBD2. The V gene end was trimmed by 5 bases and the J gene end by 4 bases; junction bases not matched to a gene: 7. This CDR3 is 15 amino acids long. Per the germline V gene, CDR1 is SGHVS and CDR2 is FQNEAQ. As DNA, the CDR3 is TGTGCCAGCAGCCGCAGCGGGAGTTGGTACAATGAGCAGTTCTTC. It is translated as CASSRSGSWYNEQFF.

The chain uses TRBV7-2 and TRBJ2-5; 13 nucleotides line up with TRBD2. The J segment lost 1 base and the V segment lost 0 bases, leaving 5 bases of the junction unmatched. From germline, CDR1 is SGHTA and CDR2 FQGNSA. The CDR3 runs to 18 residues. The CDR3 sequence: CASSLASGLAGIQETQYF. In DNA, the CDR3 is TGTGCCAGCAGCTTAGCTTCGGGACTAGCGGGAATCCAAGAGACCCAGTACTTC.

V and J are TRBV5-1 and TRBJ2-7; TRBD2 aligns across 13 bases. The CDR3 spans 16 residues. Germline lookup yields CDR1 SGHRS and CDR2 YFSETQ. The ends lost 5 bases at V and 5 bases at J; junction bases unmatched: 10. CDR3 sequence reads: CASREILAGGGDEQYF. The DNA for the CDR3 is TGCGCCAGCAGGGAAATACTAGCGGGAGGGGGAGACGAGCAGTACTTC.